The TCR beta chain described here comes from a study of T cell repertoires in cytomegalovirus infection (dated by TCRdb to about 2019). With regard to the full study: The HLA type of each donor mattered for the analysis, because public TCR beta signatures pointed to carriage of CMV infection along with the matching HLA type.

To note about this clonotype: The clone's antigen remains unknown. Nothing much larger sits one base from this clone, and base qualities are not available.

Counted from cysteine to phenylalanine, this CDR3 has 13 amino acids. Left in the record is the CDR3 DNA by itself, 39 bases read in frame from the first base. V is pruned by 5 bases and J by 8 bases, leaving 9 bases of the junction without a gene match. Reading the germline V gene gives CDR1 SQVTM and CDR2 ANQGSEA. General study outcomes and caveats: Carriers of CMV infection plus the relevant HLA type were discriminated by the cumulative frequency of public TCR beta family members in the study cohort and in an independent roughly 400-donor cohort. In the ex vivo response, HLA-C-restricted CMV-specific TCR beta clonotypes were dominant, and in two of eight donors the single most frequent clonotype came from this HLA-C-restricted group.

TCRdb shows the sequencer as Illumina HiSeq 1500. Starting from the raw public reads, TCRdb applied fastp trimming at Q25, assembled clones with MiXCR and retained in-frame beta chains. Every distinct CDR3 protein forms one entry, paired with its most common genes and DNA. The sample data list hundreds of thousands of distinct CDR3 sequences, and about 33% of these were observed just once. Roughly 13% of the sample belongs to the ten largest clones. The receptor was isolated from a human donor in good health (CMV status not recorded). Some clones in this sample may be carry-over from other donors' samples. Rearrangement joined TRBV29-1 to TRBJ2-3; TRBD2 aligns with 8 central bases. Sequencing was performed on PBMCs. The sequence in DNA is TGCAGCGTTCAATTCGGGGGGGCCAGTACGCAGTATTTT. Protein translation: CSVQFGGASTQYF.